The next 31 T cell receptor beta chains were all read from a single sample in a study of tumour-infiltrating T cells in Burkitt lymphoma. TCRdb's copy holds only in-frame clones and misses some; the assay was immunoSEQ multiplex PCR. The sample has 3,500 or so clones; about an eighth are singletons. The sequenced material came from tumor tissue. All receptors derive from a human donor with Burkitt lymphoma.

The DNA of the CDR3 is TGCGCCAGCAGCCAAGAAGGCGGGACTAGCGTGGGGGACAATGAGCAGTTCTTC. This encodes CASSQEGGTSVGDNEQFF. The chain combines TRBV4-3 with TRBJ2-1, with 10 bases aligning to TRBD2. J gave up 5 bases and V 0 bases, and 10 bases lay outside the gene matches. CDR3 length: 18 amino acids. CDR1 and CDR2 from the germline V gene are LGHNA and YSLEER.

The gene calls are TRBV7-2 and TRBJ2-3; 11 nucleotides agree with TRBD2. The ends lost 5 bases at V and 4 bases at J; junction bases unmatched: 2. The CDR3 has 14 residues. The germline V gene encodes CDR1 SGHTA and CDR2 FQGNSA. CDR3 in amino acids: CASSPTSGADTQYF. The CDR3 DNA sequence: TGTGCCAGCAGCCCGACTAGCGGGGCAGATACGCAGTATTTT.

The chain has TRBV2 and TRBJ2-7; 9 nucleotides align to TRBD1. This CDR3 has 14 amino acids. The germline V gene has CDR1 SNHLY and CDR2 FYNNEI. J was trimmed by 3 bases and V by 1 base; bases with no gene match: 1. The CDR3 is CASSEGDRVYEQYF. The DNA of the CDR3 is TGTGCCAGCAGTGAAGGGGACAGGGTCTACGAGCAGTACTTC.

This clone was seen a few times. The chain employs TRBV20-1 and TRBJ1-1; no clear D gene. Deletions cut 6 bases from V and 6 bases from J, with 11 bases between. CDR3 length: 11 amino acids. Germline V lookup: CDR1 DFQATT, CDR2 SNEGSKA (reference sequence). CDR3 bases: TGCAGTGCCGCGGTAGGGTCTGAAGCTTTCTTT. It is translated as CSAAVGSEAFF.

In its sample, this clone was seen a few times. The germline gene is not matched at one end of the junction; a read error may be the cause. The chain is built from TRBV7-9 and TRBJ1-3, with D possibly being TRBD1 (6 bases). From germline, CDR1 is SEHNR and CDR2 FQNEAQ (reference sequence). This CDR3 is 18 amino acids long. The CDR3 bases are TGTGCCAGCAGCTTGGGACAAGGGACCCTTCTGGCTGGAAACATCATATATTTT. The encoded protein is CASSLGQGTLLAGNIIYF.

The rearrangement joins TRBV7-2 to TRBJ2-5; D is ambiguous. The CDR3 spans 13 residues. Between the trimmed V and J ends, which lost 1 base and 5 bases, there was a span of 8 bases. CDR1 SGHTA and CDR2 FQGNSA come from the germline V gene. CDR3: CASSLGAAETQYF. The CDR3 bases are TGTGCCAGCAGCTTAGGGGCCGCCGAGACCCAGTACTTC.

The chain employs TRBV30 and TRBJ1-5; 7 nucleotides match TRBD1. V lost 5 bases to trimming and J lost 3 bases; unmatched junction nucleotides: 4. Germline CDR1 GTSNPN, CDR2 SVGIG (reference sequence). There are 13 residues in the CDR3. The CDR3 nucleotides are TGTGCCTGGGGGACAGCTATCAATCAGCCCCAGCATTTT. Encoded protein: CAWGTAINQPQHF.

The chain links TRBV4-3 to TRBJ2-7, with D perhaps matching TRBD1 or TRBD2 (5 bases each). The CDR3 has 14 residues. Germline V lookup: CDR1 LGHNA, CDR2 YSLEER. Trimming shortened V by 0 bases and J by 2 bases, and 8 bases separated the two germline ends. This CDR3 is CASSQESGPYEQYF. The CDR3 DNA reads TGCGCCAGCAGCCAAGAGTCGGGGCCCTACGAGCAGTACTTC.

This clone was seen only a few times. The V gene is TRBV11-2, the J gene TRBJ2-7; the D gene could be TRBD1 or TRBD2 (5 bases each). Germline lookup yields CDR1 SGHAT and CDR2 FQNNGV. Trimming cost V 0 bases and J 2 bases, with 11 bases left between them. This CDR3 is 15 amino acids long. Here the CDR3 DNA reads TGTGCCAGCAGCTTAGATGGCAGGGACGCCTACGAGCAGTACTTC. Translating it yields CASSLDGRDAYEQYF.

This clone was seen a few times. The gene calls are TRBV6-5 and TRBJ2-5, with TRBD2 matching 11 bases. The CDR3 contains 14 residues. Germline V gives CDR1 MNHEY, CDR2 SVGAGI. After removal of 7 bases from V and 5 bases from J, the junction contained 6 bases not matched to a gene. The CDR3 loop reads CASTRSGGAETQYF. For the CDR3, the DNA is TGTGCCAGCACCCGTAGCGGGGGGGCCGAGACCCAGTACTTC.

This clone occurred a few times. The gene calls are TRBV5-5 and TRBJ2-3; 13 bases fit TRBD2. The CDR3 runs to 19 residues. Per germline, CDR1 SGHKS and CDR2 YYEKEE (reference sequence). V trimming: 3 bases; J trimming: 3 bases; junction bases outside the gene matches: 13. The CDR3 spells CASSSGTSGMSLGTDTQYF. The CDR3 DNA follows: TGTGCCAGCAGCTCCGGGACTAGCGGGATGAGCTTAGGGACAGATACGCAGTATTTT. Variable domain in full (rest from reference TRBV5-5 and TRBJ2-3): DAGVTQSPTHLIKTRGQQVTLRCSPISGHKSVSWYQQVLGQGPQFIFQYYEKEERGRGNFPDRFSARQFPNYSSELNVNALLLGDSALYLCASSSGTSGMSLGTDTQYFGPGTRLTVL.

There are a few counts of this clone. Other nucleotide sequences from this sample produce the same CDR3. V usage is TRBV4-3 and J usage is TRBJ2-7; D possibly corresponds to TRBD1 (5 bases). The germline V gene has CDR1 LGHNA and CDR2 YSLEER. This CDR3 has 19 amino acids. Trimming stripped 0 bases from V and 3 bases from J, with 24 bases between. The CDR3 DNA reads TGCGCCAGCAGCCAAGATCTAGGACACCTATCCCCCCCCGTCTACGAGCAGTACTTC. Protein product: CASSQDLGHLSPPVYEQYF.

The rearrangement joins TRBV5-1 to TRBJ2-5, with TRBD2 matching over 7 bases. The CDR3 spans 14 residues. After removal of 0 bases from V and 3 bases from J, the junction contained 2 bases not matched to a gene. Germline loops: CDR1 SGHRS, CDR2 YFSETQ. The CDR3 DNA reads TGCGCCAGCAGCTTGGGGGGACTAAAAGAGACCCAGTACTTC. This encodes CASSLGGLKETQYF.

The genes are TRBV6-1 and TRBJ2-3; possible D gene TRBD1, 5 bases. From germline, CDR1 is MNHNS and CDR2 SASEGT. This CDR3 is 16 amino acids long. Trimming removed 2 bases from V and 2 bases from J, with 14 bases in between. This CDR3 is CASSETGRQVTDTQYF. In DNA, the CDR3 is TGTGCCAGCAGTGAAACAGGAAGGCAAGTCACAGATACGCAGTATTTT.

This clone has only a few counts. J is TRBJ1-6 and V is TRBV29-1; the match to TRBD1 covers 9 bases. The length of the CDR3 is 19 residues. Germline V gene data show CDR1 as SQVTM and CDR2 as ANQGSEA. V shed 4 bases and J 10 bases; nucleotides not matched to a gene: 23. CDR3 nucleotides: TGCAGCGTTGCGCCCACGTCGCATATAGACAGGGGGAAGGAGTCACCCCTCCACTTT. The encoded protein is CSVAPTSHIDRGKESPLHF.

This clone was counted between two and nine times. The V call is TRBV5-1, the J call TRBJ2-7, with D hard to call. Germline-derived CDR1 and CDR2 are SGHRS and YFSETQ. Trimming took 0 bases from V and 2 from J, leaving 9 bases between them. CDR3 length equals 14 residues. CDR3 DNA: TGCGCCAGCAGCTTGGACAGTTCGGCCTACGAGCAGTACTTC. Translation: CASSLDSSAYEQYF.

This clone was counted only a few times. The chain carries TRBV9 and TRBJ1-3; D is uncertain. Trimming removed 2 bases at V and 8 bases at J, with 14 bases between. The germline gives CDR1 SGDLS, CDR2 YYNGEE. The CDR3 covers 14 residues. The DNA for the CDR3 is TGTGCCAGCAGCGTGGTGTCTGGATTCGACACCATATATTTT. Protein product: CASSVVSGFDTIYF.

This chain links TRBV19 with TRBJ1-1; the D is unclear. Germline V lookup: CDR1 LNHDA, CDR2 SQIVND (reference sequence). V gave up 3 bases and J gave up 1 base, with 6 bases separating them. The CDR3 spans 13 residues. The CDR3 region has the DNA TGTGCCAGTAGTATCGCCCCGAACACTGAAGCTTTCTTT. Translated, it gives CASSIAPNTEAFF.

V usage is TRBV15 and J usage is TRBJ2-3, with D uncertain. Germline V gives CDR1 LNHNV, CDR2 YYDKDF (reference sequence). Trimming cost V 0 bases and J 0 bases, with 7 bases left between them. CDR3 size: 15 residues. DNA for the CDR3: TGTGCCACCAGCAGAGAGGCAGCTAGCACAGATACGCAGTATTTT. It codes for CATSREAASTDTQYF.

This chain joins TRBV19 and TRBJ2-2; D is possibly TRBD2 (6 bases). V shed 3 bases and J shed 5 bases, with 13 bases lying between them. The CDR3 has 15 amino acids. In germline, CDR1 is LNHDA, CDR2 SQIVND (reference sequence). As DNA, the CDR3 is TGTGCCAGTAGTATCACGGGGGATGGAACCGGGGAGCTGTTTTTT. This encodes CASSITGDGTGELFF. Based on the CDR3 plus reference TRBV19 and TRBJ2-2, the full variable domain is DGGITQSPKYLFRKEGQNVTLSCEQNLNHDAMYWYRQDPGQGLRLIYYSQIVNDFQKGDIAEGYSVSREKKESFPLTVTSAQKNPTAFYLCASSITGDGTGELFFGEGSRLTVL.

This clone was found a few times. The rearrangement links TRBV10-3 to TRBJ2-7; the D gene is possibly TRBD1 (6 bases). CDR3 size: 13 residues. Germline CDR1 is ENHRY and CDR2 is SYGVKD. Trimming shortened V by 4 bases and J by 2 bases, and 9 bases separated the two germline ends. CDR3 sequence: CAISVTGTYEQYF. In nucleotides, the CDR3 is TGTGCCATCAGTGTGACAGGTACCTACGAGCAGTACTTC.

This chain connects TRBV2 to TRBJ2-3; TRBD2 agrees at 12 bases. Unmatched junction bases numbered 3, after V lost 7 bases and J lost 1 base. From germline, CDR1 is SNHLY and CDR2 FYNNEI. The CDR3 is made up of 15 amino acids. The CDR3 reads CASKRLAGGTDTQYF. The CDR3 region has the DNA TGTGCCAGCAAGAGACTAGCGGGGGGCACAGATACGCAGTATTTT.

This clone was seen a few times. CDR3 sequence (DNA): TGTGCCTGGAGTGTAAAGGGCGGCACAGATACGCAGTATTTT. Translating it yields CAWSVKGGTDTQYF. This rearrangement joins TRBV30 to TRBJ2-3; D is unresolved. Germline CDR1 reads GTSNPN; CDR2 reads SVGIG (reference sequence). This CDR3 is built from 14 residues. V dropped 0 bases and J dropped 1 base, with 8 bases sitting between them.

This chain connects TRBV18 to TRBJ1-2, with D perhaps TRBD1 (6 bases). Trimming shortened V by 8 bases and J by 4 bases, and 14 bases separated the two germline ends. The germline V gene has CDR1 KGHSH and CDR2 LQKENI. The CDR3 is made up of 13 amino acids. Here the CDR3 reads CASAPGDPYGYTF. CDR3 bases: TGTGCCAGCGCCCCAGGGGACCCCTATGGCTACACCTTC.

This clone was recorded a few times. Sequence at one end of the junction differs from germline and may be a read error. The chain links TRBV27 to TRBJ2-7; 12 nucleotides line up with TRBD2. The CDR3 covers 16 residues. The germline V gene has CDR1 MNHEY and CDR2 SMNVEV (reference sequence). CDR3 amino acids: CASSWLRTSGVYEQYF. The DNA of the CDR3 is TGTGCCAGTAGTTGGCTTCGGACTAGCGGGGTTTACGAGCAGTACTTC.

This chain joins TRBV6-1 and TRBJ1-1; no definite D call. In germline, CDR1 is MNHNS, CDR2 SASEGT. The CDR3 loop spans 14 amino acids. The V and J ends lost 4 bases and 4 bases respectively, with 13 bases between them. CDR3: CASSVEISGTEAFF. For the CDR3, the DNA is TGTGCCAGCAGTGTAGAGATCAGCGGCACTGAAGCTTTCTTT.

This clone was seen a few times. This chain links TRBV20-1 with TRBJ1-2, with TRBD1 as a possible D gene (6 bases). Trimming took off 6 bases at V and 13 bases at J, with 18 bases between the two ends. Germline V gives CDR1 DFQATT, CDR2 SNEGSKA (reference sequence). CDR3 length equals 11 residues. The CDR3 loop is CSAPRGPASTF. CDR3 coding DNA: TGCAGTGCCCCCAGGGGACCCGCTTCCACCTTC.

This chain connects TRBV30 to TRBJ1-4; 11 nucleotides align to TRBD1. V trimming: 1 base; J trimming: 6 bases; junction bases outside the gene matches: 1. The V gene's germline CDR1 is GTSNPN and CDR2 SVGIG (reference sequence). This CDR3 comprises 14 residues. CDR3 residues: CAWSEGQGDEKLFF. The CDR3 DNA follows: TGTGCCTGGAGTGAGGGACAGGGGGATGAAAAACTGTTTTTT.

This clone has only a few counts. The DNA for the CDR3 is TGCAGCGTGGGAACAGAGCTGAACACTGAAGCTTTCTTT. It is translated as CSVGTELNTEAFF. V gene TRBV29-1 combines with J gene TRBJ1-1; D ambiguous. V lost 6 bases, J lost 0 bases, and 11 bases lay in between. The length of the CDR3 is 13 residues. Per germline, CDR1 SQVTM and CDR2 ANQGSEA.

This clone was seen a handful of times. This chain connects TRBV2 to TRBJ2-3; TRBD2 matches 8 bases. Looked up from germline, CDR1 is SNHLY and CDR2 is FYNNEI. CDR3 length: 14 amino acids. V gave up 3 bases and J gave up 3 bases; unmatched junction bases: 2. This CDR3 reads CASSDRGGTDTQYF. In nucleotides, the CDR3 is TGTGCCAGCAGTGATCGGGGGGGGACAGATACGCAGTATTTT.

This clone was observed a few times. This chain uses TRBV7-3 with TRBJ2-1; 9 bases match TRBD1. The V segment lost 2 bases and the J segment 5 bases; nucleotides outside the gene matches: 10. This CDR3 spans 17 amino acids. CDR1 is SGHTA, CDR2 FQGTGA, per germline. CDR3 sequence (DNA): TGTGCCAGCAGCTTATTGGTAGGACAGGGGAAGGACAATGAGCAGTTCTTC. Residues: CASSLLVGQGKDNEQFF.